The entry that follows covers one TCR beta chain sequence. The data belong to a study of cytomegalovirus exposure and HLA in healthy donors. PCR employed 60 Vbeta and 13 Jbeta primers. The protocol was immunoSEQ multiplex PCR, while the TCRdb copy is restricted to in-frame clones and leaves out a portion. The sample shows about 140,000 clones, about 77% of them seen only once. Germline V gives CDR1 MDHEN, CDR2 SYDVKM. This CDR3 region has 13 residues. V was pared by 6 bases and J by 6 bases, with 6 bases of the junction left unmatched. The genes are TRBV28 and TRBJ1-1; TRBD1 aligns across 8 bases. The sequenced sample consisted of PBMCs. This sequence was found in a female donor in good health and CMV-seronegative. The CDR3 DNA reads TGTGCCAGCAGAGACAGGGGCAGAGCTGAAGCTTTCTTT. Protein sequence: CASRDRGRAEAFF.